The rows below give T cell receptor beta chains drawn from one sample of a study of T cell responses to AZD1222 COVID-19 vaccine. The repertoire was sequenced with immunoSEQ multiplex PCR; TCRdb's copy has only in-frame clones and lacks some. The top ten clones hold approximately 3% of a sample with 120,000 to 150,000 clones, 75% to 95% of them seen once. This sample comprised peripheral blood, obtained on day 0 of MenACWY control vaccination. These receptor sequences come from an adult in good health. CDR3s include the opening cysteine and the closing phenylalanine or tryptophan. D genes are given only for firm matches. A clone size is listed for some rows: how often the clone was seen (once, few, many), or a class if it is expanded.

clone_size	v_call	d_call	j_call	cdr3_nt	cdr3_aa
.	TRBV19	.	TRBJ1-2	TGTGCCAGTAGACCCCGGGGATCAAATGGCTACACCTTC	CASRPRGSNGYTF
.	TRBV28	.	TRBJ2-7	TGTGCCAGTAGTCTCTCCTCCTACGAGCAGTACTTC	CASSLSSYEQYF
.	TRBV7-3	TRBD2	TRBJ2-1	TGTGCCAGCAGCTCCTCTAGCGGGGCTTACAATGAGCAGTTCTTC	CASSSSSGAYNEQFF
once	TRBV3-1/TRBV3-2	.	TRBJ1-1	TGTGCCAGCAGCCTCCCGGGGACCACTGAAGCTTTCTTT	CASSLPGTTEAFF
.	TRBV19	TRBD1	TRBJ1-1	TGTGCCAGTAGCCCGACAGGGGCGAACACTGAAGCTTTCTTT	CASSPTGANTEAFF
.	TRBV6-6	.	TRBJ2-1	TGTGCCAGCAGTTACTCACCGGCGGGGAATGAGCAGTTCTTC	CASSYSPAGNEQFF
.	TRBV28	.	TRBJ1-5	TGTGCCAGCTCAGGCGGAGGCGTCCCCCGTTATAGCAATCAGCCCCAGCATTTT	CASSGGGVPRYSNQPQHF
.	TRBV13	TRBD1	TRBJ2-2	TGTGCCAGCAGCTCGACTGACAGGGGGGGTGACACCGGGGAGCTGTTTTTT	CASSSTDRGGDTGELFF
.	TRBV6-5	TRBD1	TRBJ1-1	TGTGCCACCGGAGAGGACAGGGATTCTTCGGCTTTCTTT	CATGEDRDSSAFF
once	TRBV6-5	.	TRBJ1-5	TGTGCCAGCAGTTCAACCATGAAGCCCCAGCATTTT	CASSSTMKPQHF
.	TRBV7-9	.	TRBJ2-5	TGTGCCAGCAGCTTGTCGCAAGCACAAGAGACCCAGTACTTC	CASSLSQAQETQYF
.	TRBV6-6	.	TRBJ1-5	TGTGCCAGCAGCGAAGGGCTGGGCAATCAGCCCCAGCATTTT	CASSEGLGNQPQHF
.	TRBV19	.	TRBJ1-1	TGTGCCAGTAAGCCAGGGTCGTTTGACACTGAAGCTTTCTTT	CASKPGSFDTEAFF
.	TRBV11-2	TRBD2	TRBJ2-1	TGTGCCAGCAGTAGCGGGAGCTCCTACAATGAGCAGTTCTTC	CASSSGSSYNEQFF
.	TRBV3-1/TRBV3-2	.	TRBJ1-5	TGTGCCAGCAGCCAAGATAGTGGGAATCAGCCCCAGCATTTT	CASSQDSGNQPQHF
once	TRBV6-5	TRBD1	TRBJ1-1	TGTGCCAGCAGTACGACAGGGCAGTTGAACACTGAAGCTTTCTTT	CASSTTGQLNTEAFF
.	TRBV5-4	TRBD1	TRBJ1-6	TGTGCCAGCAGCGTGGACAGGGAGGGGTCCCTCCACTTT	CASSVDREGSLHF
once	TRBV11-3	TRBD1	TRBJ2-7	TGTGCCAGCAGCTCCCGACAGGGCCACGAGCAGTACTTC	CASSSRQGHEQYF
few	TRBV3-1/TRBV3-2	.	TRBJ2-7	TGTGCCAGCAGTCAAGGTCCCACGGGGGACTCCTACGAGCAGTACTTC	CASSQGPTGDSYEQYF
.	TRBV6-5	TRBD1	TRBJ2-7	TGTGCCAGCAGTTTACAGGGGTGGGAGCAGTACTTC	CASSLQGWEQYF
.	TRBV30	.	TRBJ2-2	TGTGCCTGGATGTCGGGGGCCCCCGGGGAGCTGTTTTTT	CAWMSGAPGELFF
.	TRBV5-3	.	TRBJ1-1	TGTGCCAGAAGCCAGCAGTGGACTGAAGCTTTCTTT	CARSQQWTEAFF
.	TRBV21-1	.	TRBJ1-3	TGTGCCAGCAGCAATCGGACAGATGACGGAAACACCATATATTTT	CASSNRTDDGNTIYF
.	TRBV28	.	TRBJ1-1	TGTGCCAGCAGTTTATATTTAAGGGCCGGTTTGAACACTGAAGCTTTCTTT	CASSLYLRAGLNTEAFF
.	TRBV10-3	TRBD1	TRBJ2-2	TGTGCCATCAGTTGGACAGGGAACACCGGGGAGCTGTTTTTT	CAISWTGNTGELFF
.	TRBV5-1	TRBD1	TRBJ2-7	TGCGCCAGCAGCTTGGTAGTAGGGACAGGGACCTACGAGCAGTACTTC	CASSLVVGTGTYEQYF
.	TRBV27	.	TRBJ2-7	TGTGCCAGCAGTTTGAGAGCGCCGTACGAGCAGTACTTC	CASSLRAPYEQYF